Listed here are 3 T cell receptor beta chains from one sample, sequenced in a study of CD8 T cells in ankylosing spondylitis (dated by TCRdb to the late 2010s). The library was prepared using 5' RACE. TCRdb names Illumina HiSeq 2500 as the instrument used. The public reads were run again by TCRdb, first through fastp at Q25 and then through MiXCR, and only productive beta chains were kept. Under each unique CDR3 protein, matching rows form one entry showing the most common genes and DNA. The sample table shows 290,000 or so distinct CDR3 sequences, and around 20% are seen once. The biggest ten clones account for about 3.5% of the sample. The sample consisted of blood, either unsorted or a sorted T cell fraction (not recorded which). The source of these receptors is a female donor with ankylosing spondylitis or in good health (not recorded which).

The chain carries TRBV5-1 and TRBJ2-1; TRBD2 aligns across 7 bases. Germline CDR1 and CDR2: SGHRS and YFSETQ. With 4 bases clipped from V and 0 bases from J, the junction kept 10 bases outside the gene matches. CDR3 length: 17 amino acids. The CDR3 region has the DNA TGCGCCAGCAGCCCCCGGGCTAGCGGTCGCTCCTACAATGAGCAGTTCTTC. It codes for CASSPRASGRSYNEQFF.

At least ten counts were recorded for this clonotype. V is TRBV20-1 and J is TRBJ2-1; 9 positions match TRBD2. In germline, CDR1 is DFQATT, CDR2 SNEGSKA (reference sequence). Trimming removed 8 bases from V and 7 bases from J; junction bases left unmatched: 15. This CDR3 has 15 residues. In DNA form, the CDR3 reads TGCAGTCCCTATCGCGGTAGCGGGAGAAGAAATGAGCAGTTCTTC. It translates to CSPYRGSGRRNEQFF.

The CDR3, as DNA: TGTGCCAGCAGCGTCCGTGGGGACTCCCCGGGGGCAGATACGCAGTATTTT. As protein: CASSVRGDSPGADTQYF. This chain uses TRBV9 with TRBJ2-3; tentatively, D is TRBD2 (6 bases). V was clipped by 2 bases and J by 4 bases, with 20 bases between them. CDR1 and CDR2 (germline): SGDLS, YYNGEE. The CDR3 totals 17 residues.